A selection of T cell receptor beta chains follows, all from one sample in a study of T cell responses to AZD1222 COVID-19 vaccine. The table came from immunoSEQ multiplex PCR; TCRdb's copy has only in-frame clones and leaves some out. In the table there are 200,000 or so clones, about 94% of which are singletons. The sample consisted of peripheral blood, taken 28 days after the second AZD1222 dose. These receptors came from an adult who received the AZD1222 COVID-19 vaccine. Each CDR3 is given with its conserved first and last residue. The order of the fields is V gene, D gene, clone size, J gene, CDR3 protein, CDR3 DNA. The D gene is left open where the match is weak. Size is stated for part of the rows, as once, few or many counts, or as a class when the clone is expanded.

V gene: TRBV6-2/TRBV6-3; D gene: TRBD1; clone size: -; J gene: TRBJ1-2; CDR3 protein: CASSYYGQGLYGYTF; CDR3 DNA: TGTGCCAGCAGTTACTACGGACAGGGGTTATATGGCTACACCTTC
V gene: TRBV3-1/TRBV3-2; D gene: -; clone size: once; J gene: TRBJ2-2; CDR3 protein: CASSQVPGNTGELFF; CDR3 DNA: TGTGCCAGCAGCCAAGTCCCGGGGAACACCGGGGAGCTGTTTTTT
V gene: TRBV20-1; D gene: -; clone size: -; J gene: TRBJ1-5; CDR3 protein: CSATKNQPQHF; CDR3 DNA: TGCAGTGCTACTAAGAATCAGCCCCAGCATTTT
V gene: TRBV5-8; D gene: -; clone size: -; J gene: TRBJ2-4; CDR3 protein: CASSLGDPAKNIQYF; CDR3 DNA: TGTGCCAGCAGCTTGGGCGATCCAGCCAAAAACATTCAGTACTTC
V gene: TRBV6-5; D gene: -; clone size: -; J gene: TRBJ2-2; CDR3 protein: CASSPGEELFF; CDR3 DNA: TGTGCCAGCAGTCCTGGGGAGGAGCTGTTTTTT
V gene: TRBV27; D gene: -; clone size: -; J gene: TRBJ1-2; CDR3 protein: CASRGATTNYGYTF; CDR3 DNA: TGTGCCAGCAGGGGGGCGACTACTAACTATGGCTACACCTTC
V gene: TRBV28; D gene: -; clone size: -; J gene: TRBJ2-1; CDR3 protein: CASSLPSGQFF; CDR3 DNA: TGTGCCAGCAGTTTGCCCTCGGGGCAGTTCTTC
V gene: TRBV2; D gene: -; clone size: -; J gene: TRBJ1-5; CDR3 protein: CASSGRRGNQPQHF; CDR3 DNA: TGTGCCAGCAGTGGGCGGCGGGGAAATCAGCCCCAGCATTTT
V gene: TRBV19; D gene: -; clone size: -; J gene: TRBJ1-5; CDR3 protein: CASSMFTSNQPQHF; CDR3 DNA: TGTGCCAGTAGTATGTTCACTAGCAATCAGCCCCAGCATTTT
V gene: TRBV12-3/TRBV12-4; D gene: TRBD1; clone size: -; J gene: TRBJ1-2; CDR3 protein: CASRQGAYGYTF; CDR3 DNA: TGTGCCAGCAGACAGGGGGCCTATGGCTACACCTTC
V gene: TRBV5-1; D gene: -; clone size: -; J gene: TRBJ2-7; CDR3 protein: CASSSGSYEQYF; CDR3 DNA: TGCGCCAGCAGCTCGGGGTCCTACGAGCAGTACTTC
V gene: TRBV19; D gene: -; clone size: -; J gene: TRBJ2-2; CDR3 protein: CASSNQGNTGELFF; CDR3 DNA: TGTGCCAGTAGTAACCAGGGAAACACCGGGGAGCTGTTTTTT
V gene: TRBV28; D gene: -; clone size: -; J gene: TRBJ1-2; CDR3 protein: CASSLGGYGYTF; CDR3 DNA: TGTGCCAGCAGTTTGGGGGGTTATGGCTACACCTTC
V gene: TRBV2; D gene: -; clone size: -; J gene: TRBJ1-1; CDR3 protein: CASSESSVGNTEAFF; CDR3 DNA: TGTGCCAGCAGTGAATCCAGTGTAGGGAACACTGAAGCTTTCTTT
V gene: TRBV25-1; D gene: -; clone size: -; J gene: TRBJ1-1; CDR3 protein: CASSLWTDNAEAFF; CDR3 DNA: TGTGCCAGCAGTCTTTGGACGGACAACGCTGAAGCTTTCTTT
V gene: TRBV6-5; D gene: -; clone size: -; J gene: TRBJ2-2; CDR3 protein: CASRKGQNTGELFF; CDR3 DNA: TGTGCCAGCAGGAAAGGACAGAACACCGGGGAGCTGTTTTTT
V gene: TRBV10-3; D gene: TRBD1; clone size: -; J gene: TRBJ1-1; CDR3 protein: CAISARGTDNTEAFF; CDR3 DNA: TGTGCCATCAGCGCTCGGGGGACAGACAACACTGAAGCTTTCTTT
V gene: TRBV28; D gene: -; clone size: -; J gene: TRBJ1-5; CDR3 protein: CASMATLGDQPQHF; CDR3 DNA: TGTGCCAGCATGGCGACGTTGGGGGATCAGCCCCAGCATTTT
V gene: TRBV19; D gene: -; clone size: once; J gene: TRBJ1-5; CDR3 protein: CASGLPSGSPGRQPQHF; CDR3 DNA: TGTGCCAGTGGGTTGCCGTCAGGGTCCCCGGGTAGACAGCCCCAGCATTTT
V gene: TRBV6-5; D gene: TRBD1; clone size: -; J gene: TRBJ1-6; CDR3 protein: CASSQDRGSSPLHF; CDR3 DNA: TGTGCCAGCAGTCAGGACAGGGGGTCTTCACCCCTCCACTTT